This T cell receptor (beta chain) originates from a study of OX40 agonist ivuxolimab in advanced cancers. Turning to the overall study: Ivuxolimab, which targeted the costimulatory receptor OX40 (CD134), was an agonistic, fully human IgG2 monoclonal antibody. Of the roughly 51 patients in dose escalation, some 19 had hepatocellular carcinoma, about 15 had melanoma, 9 had renal cell carcinoma and 9 had head and neck cancer. In the dose-escalation cohort, 70% to 85% of patients were male, and the mean age was approximately 60 years, with a range of roughly 20 to 79. Partial responses occurred in three dose-escalation patients, of whom one had hepatocellular carcinoma and two had cutaneous melanoma. The paper describes the monotherapy dose-escalation part (N ≈ 52 patients) of the phase I trial of ivuxolimab. The point of sequencing TCRbeta in the periphery was to test whether ivuxolimab changed TCR sequence diversity and drove clonal T-cell expansion. Intravenous ivuxolimab was administered to patients every 2 weeks at six dose levels: 0.01, 0.1, 0.3, 1.5, 3 and 10 mg/kg. Patients were allowed to have had prior anti-PD-1, anti-PD-L1 or anti-CTLA-4 therapy, and 40% to 45% of the dose-escalation patients had previously received checkpoint inhibitors.

Broad study findings and their caveats: After ivuxolimab, expanded clones were on average more numerous among CD8+ T cells than among CD4+ T cells. Which antigens the clonally expanded peripheral T cells were specific for was not determined. Clonal expansion of both CD4+ and CD8+ blood T cells was observed from baseline to week 6 at doses 0.1 to 3.0 mg/kg. Low levels of normalized T-cell clonal expansion were also seen in some nonresponding patients. Partial responders in the 0.1-3.0 mg/kg groups had among the lowest normalized peripheral clonal expansion, especially among CD8+ T cells.

For sequencing of the TCRbeta CDR3 region, genomic DNA was extracted from the sorted cells. TCRbeta CDR3 regions were sequenced using the immunoSEQ Assay. The clones in this table, taken by TCRdb from immuneACCESS, are in-frame only. Not every clone is retained; where verified, under half of the shortfall comes from an unresolved V gene, and the cause of the rest is unknown. The sample data list roughly 90,000 clones, and roughly 85% of these were observed just once. Jointly, the top ten make up approximately 1.5% of the sample. Patients with autoimmune disease history or receiving systemic immunosuppression were excluded from the trial. In every dose cohort, peripheral blood was drawn for TCR sequencing at baseline, cycle 4 day 1, and cycle 7 day 1. The samples were drawn from a first-in-human, open-label, multicenter phase I dose-escalation trial of ivuxolimab. The trial enrolled adults with locally advanced or metastatic head and neck squamous cell, hepatocellular, melanoma or renal cell carcinoma. CD4+ and CD8+ T cells were sorted separately from peripheral blood before TCR sequencing.

The CDR3 runs 15 residues from the cysteine to the phenylalanine. The read is trimmed to its CDR3 DNA, 45 bases read in frame from base 1. From a lookup of the germline V gene (reference sequence), CDR1 and CDR2 are GTSNPN and SVGIG. V lost 0 bases and J lost 4 bases; the stretch between them is 13 bases long. A word on this clone: Its antigen is still unknown. The sample holds no much larger clone one base away, and base qualities are not on file.

The origin of this receptor is an adult with an advanced solid tumor such as melanoma, head and neck, liver or kidney cancer. The starting material was CD4+ or CD8+ T cells sorted from blood, obtained in a trial of the OX40 agonist ivuxolimab. This chain joins TRBV30 to TRBJ1-5, with TRBD1 as a weak D call on 5 bases. The DNA sequence reads TGTGCCTGGAGTGTACCGGTGGCAGGGAATCAGCCCCAGCATTTT. Its product reads: CAWSVPVAGNQPQHF.